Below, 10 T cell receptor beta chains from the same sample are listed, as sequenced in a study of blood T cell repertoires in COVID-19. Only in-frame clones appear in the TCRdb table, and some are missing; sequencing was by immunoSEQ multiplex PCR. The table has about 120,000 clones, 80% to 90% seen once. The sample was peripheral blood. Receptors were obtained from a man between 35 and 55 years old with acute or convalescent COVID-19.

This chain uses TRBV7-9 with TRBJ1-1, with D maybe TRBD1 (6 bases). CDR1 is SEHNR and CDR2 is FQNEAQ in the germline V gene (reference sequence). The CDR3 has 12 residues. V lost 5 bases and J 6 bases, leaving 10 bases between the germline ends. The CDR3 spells CASSPGVPEAFF. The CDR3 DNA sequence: TGTGCCAGCAGCCCAGGGGTCCCTGAAGCTTTCTTT.

The CDR3 here is CASSLGGTGSNQPQHF. The DNA of the CDR3 is TGTGCCAGCAGCTTGGGAGGGACAGGTAGCAATCAGCCCCAGCATTTT. The rearrangement uses TRBV5-4 and TRBJ1-5, with 8 bases matching TRBD1. Germline CDR1 and CDR2: SGHNT and YYREEE (reference sequence). The CDR3 runs 16 residues. The V gene end was trimmed by 0 bases and the J gene end by 0 bases; junction bases not matched to a gene: 2.

The CDR3 is CASSLEAGHSGNTIYF. In nucleotides, the CDR3 is TGTGCCAGCAGCTTAGAGGCAGGCCACTCTGGAAACACCATATATTTT. The chain carries TRBV7-9 and TRBJ1-3, with unresolved D. Germline assignment: CDR1 SEHNR and CDR2 FQNEAQ (reference sequence). V dropped 1 base and J dropped 0 bases, with 10 bases sitting between them. This CDR3 is built from 16 residues.

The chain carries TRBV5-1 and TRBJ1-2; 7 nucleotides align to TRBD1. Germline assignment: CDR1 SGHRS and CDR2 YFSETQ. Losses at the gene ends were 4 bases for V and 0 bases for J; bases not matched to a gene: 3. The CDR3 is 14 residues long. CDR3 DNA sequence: TGCGCCAGCAGCGCAGGGGGTGCTAACTATGGCTACACCTTC. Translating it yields CASSAGGANYGYTF. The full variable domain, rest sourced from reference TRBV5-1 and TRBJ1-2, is KAGVTQTPRYLIKTRGQQVTLSCSPISGHRSVSWYQQTPGQGLQFLFEYFSETQRNKGNFPGRFSGRQFSNSRSEMNVSTLELGDSALYLCASSAGGANYGYTFGSGTRLTVV.

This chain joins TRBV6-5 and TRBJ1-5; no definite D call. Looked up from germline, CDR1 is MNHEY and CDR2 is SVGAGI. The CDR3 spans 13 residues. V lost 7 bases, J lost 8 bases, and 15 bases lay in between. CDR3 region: CASKAEVREPQHF. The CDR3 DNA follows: TGTGCCAGCAAGGCCGAGGTGAGGGAGCCCCAGCATTTT.

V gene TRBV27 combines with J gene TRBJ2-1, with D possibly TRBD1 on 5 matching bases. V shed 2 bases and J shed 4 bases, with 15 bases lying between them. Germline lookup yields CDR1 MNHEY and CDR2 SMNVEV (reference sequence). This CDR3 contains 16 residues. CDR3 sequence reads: CASSLIGASLYNEQFF. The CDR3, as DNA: TGTGCCAGCAGTTTAATTGGGGCCTCTCTTTACAATGAGCAGTTCTTC.

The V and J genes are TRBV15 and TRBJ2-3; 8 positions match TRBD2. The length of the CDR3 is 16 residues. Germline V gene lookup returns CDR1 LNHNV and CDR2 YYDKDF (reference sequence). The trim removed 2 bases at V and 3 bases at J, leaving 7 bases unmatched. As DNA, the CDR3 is TGTGCCACCAGCAGATCCATGGGCGGGAGGACAGATACGCAGTATTTT. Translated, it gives CATSRSMGGRTDTQYF.

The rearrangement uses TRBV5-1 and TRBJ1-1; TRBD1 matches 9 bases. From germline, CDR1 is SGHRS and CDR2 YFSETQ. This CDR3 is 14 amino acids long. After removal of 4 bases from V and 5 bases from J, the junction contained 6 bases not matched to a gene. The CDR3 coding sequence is TGCGCCAGCAGCACCGGGACAGGGCTGACTGAAGCTTTCTTT. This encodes CASSTGTGLTEAFF.

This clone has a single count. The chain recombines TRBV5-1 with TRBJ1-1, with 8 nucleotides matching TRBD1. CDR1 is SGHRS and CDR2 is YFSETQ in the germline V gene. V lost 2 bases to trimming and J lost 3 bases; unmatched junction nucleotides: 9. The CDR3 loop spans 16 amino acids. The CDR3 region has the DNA TGCGCCAGCAGCTTTTCCTTCGACAGGGGTGACACTGAAGCTTTCTTT. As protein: CASSFSFDRGDTEAFF.

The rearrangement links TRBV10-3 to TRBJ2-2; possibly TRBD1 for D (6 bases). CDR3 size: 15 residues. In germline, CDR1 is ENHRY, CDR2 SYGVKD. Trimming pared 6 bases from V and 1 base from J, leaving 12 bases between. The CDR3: CAISQGPQNTGELFF. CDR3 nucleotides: TGTGCCATCAGCCAGGGGCCGCAGAACACCGGGGAGCTGTTTTTT.